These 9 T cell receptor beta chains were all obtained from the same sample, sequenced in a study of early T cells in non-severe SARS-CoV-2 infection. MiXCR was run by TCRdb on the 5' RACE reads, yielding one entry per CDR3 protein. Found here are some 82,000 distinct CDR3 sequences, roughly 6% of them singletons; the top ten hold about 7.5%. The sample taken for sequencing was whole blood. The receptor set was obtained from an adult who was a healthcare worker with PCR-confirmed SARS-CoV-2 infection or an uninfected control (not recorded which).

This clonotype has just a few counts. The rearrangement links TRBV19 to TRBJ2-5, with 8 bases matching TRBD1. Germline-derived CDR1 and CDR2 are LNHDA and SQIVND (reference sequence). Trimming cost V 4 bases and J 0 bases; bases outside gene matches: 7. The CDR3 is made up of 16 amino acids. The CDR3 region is CASSKTGDSYQETQYF. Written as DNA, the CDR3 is TGTGCCAGTAGTAAGACAGGGGACTCGTACCAAGAGACCCAGTACTTC.

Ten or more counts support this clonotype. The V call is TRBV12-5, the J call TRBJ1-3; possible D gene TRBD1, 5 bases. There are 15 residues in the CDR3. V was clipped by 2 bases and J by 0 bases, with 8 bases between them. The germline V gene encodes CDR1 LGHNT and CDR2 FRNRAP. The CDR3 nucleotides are TGTGCTAGTGGTTTGACGGGGACCTCTGGAAACACCATATATTTT. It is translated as CASGLTGTSGNTIYF.

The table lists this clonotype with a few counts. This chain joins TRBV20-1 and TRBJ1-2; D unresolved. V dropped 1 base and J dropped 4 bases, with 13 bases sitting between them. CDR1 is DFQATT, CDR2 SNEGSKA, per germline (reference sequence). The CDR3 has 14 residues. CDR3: CSARGEGTFYGYTF. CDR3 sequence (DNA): TGCAGTGCTAGAGGCGAGGGAACCTTCTATGGCTACACCTTC.

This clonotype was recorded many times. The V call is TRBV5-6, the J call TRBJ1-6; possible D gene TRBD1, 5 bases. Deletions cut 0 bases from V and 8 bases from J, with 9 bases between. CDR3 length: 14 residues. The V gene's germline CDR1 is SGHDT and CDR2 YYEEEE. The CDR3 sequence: CASSLVQGDSPLHF. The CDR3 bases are TGTGCCAGCAGCTTGGTTCAGGGCGATTCACCCCTCCACTTT.

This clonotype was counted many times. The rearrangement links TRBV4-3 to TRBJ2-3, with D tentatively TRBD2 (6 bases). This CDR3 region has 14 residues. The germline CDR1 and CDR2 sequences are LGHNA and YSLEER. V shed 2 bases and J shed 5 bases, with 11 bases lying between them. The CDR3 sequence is CASSQRAGLDTQYF. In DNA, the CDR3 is TGCGCCAGCAGCCAAAGAGCGGGCTTAGATACGCAGTATTTT.

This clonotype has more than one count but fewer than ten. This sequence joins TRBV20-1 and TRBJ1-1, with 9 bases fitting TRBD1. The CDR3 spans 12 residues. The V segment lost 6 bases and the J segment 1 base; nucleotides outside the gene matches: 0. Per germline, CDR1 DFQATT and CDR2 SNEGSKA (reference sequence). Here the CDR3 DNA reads TGCAGTGCGGGACAGGGGAACACTGAAGCTTTCTTT. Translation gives CSAGQGNTEAFF.

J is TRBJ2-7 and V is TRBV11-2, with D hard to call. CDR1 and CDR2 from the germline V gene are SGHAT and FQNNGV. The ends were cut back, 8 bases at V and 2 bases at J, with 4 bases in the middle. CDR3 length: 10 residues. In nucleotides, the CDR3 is TGTGCCAGCGGTGCCTACGAGCAGTACTTC. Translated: CASGAYEQYF. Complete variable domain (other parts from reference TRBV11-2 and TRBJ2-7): EAGVAQSPRYKIIEKRQSVAFWCNPISGHATLYWYQQILGQGPKLLIQFQNNGVVDDSQLPKDRFSAERLKGVDSTLKIQPAKLEDSAVYLCASGAYEQYFGPGTRLTVT.

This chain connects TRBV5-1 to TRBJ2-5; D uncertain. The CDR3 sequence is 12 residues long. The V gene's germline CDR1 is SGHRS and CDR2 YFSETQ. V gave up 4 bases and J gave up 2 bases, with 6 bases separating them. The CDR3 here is CASSSNQETQYF. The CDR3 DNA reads TGCGCCAGCAGCAGTAATCAAGAGACCCAGTACTTC.

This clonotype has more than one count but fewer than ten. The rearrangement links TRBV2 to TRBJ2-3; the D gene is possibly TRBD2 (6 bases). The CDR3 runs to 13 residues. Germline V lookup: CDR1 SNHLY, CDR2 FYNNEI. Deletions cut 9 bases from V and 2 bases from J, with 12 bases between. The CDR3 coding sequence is TGTGCCAGGTCGGGACTGAACACAGATACGCAGTATTTT. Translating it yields CARSGLNTDTQYF. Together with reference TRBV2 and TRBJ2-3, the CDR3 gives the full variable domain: EPEVTQTPSHQVTQMGQEVILRCVPISNHLYFYWYRQILGQKVEFLVSFYNNEISEKSEIFDDQFSVERPDGSNFTLKIRSTKLEDSAMYFCARSGLNTDTQYFGPGTRLTVL.